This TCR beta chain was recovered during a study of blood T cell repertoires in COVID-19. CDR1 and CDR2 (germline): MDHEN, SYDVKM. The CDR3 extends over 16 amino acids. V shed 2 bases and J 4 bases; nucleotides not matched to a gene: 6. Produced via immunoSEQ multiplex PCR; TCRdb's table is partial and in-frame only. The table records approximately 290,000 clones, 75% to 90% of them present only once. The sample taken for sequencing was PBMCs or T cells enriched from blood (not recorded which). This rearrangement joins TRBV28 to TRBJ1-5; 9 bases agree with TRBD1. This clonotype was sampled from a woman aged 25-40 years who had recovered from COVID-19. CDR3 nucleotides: TGTGCCAGCAGTTTAATCGGGGGACAGGGTAATCAGCCCCAGCATTTT. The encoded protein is CASSLIGGQGNQPQHF. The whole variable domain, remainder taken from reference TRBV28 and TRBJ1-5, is DVKVTQSSRYLVKRTGEKVFLECVQDMDHENMFWYRQDPGLGLRLIYFSYDVKMKEKGDIPEGYSVSREKKERFSLILESASTNQTSMYLCASSLIGGQGNQPQHFGDGTRLSIL.